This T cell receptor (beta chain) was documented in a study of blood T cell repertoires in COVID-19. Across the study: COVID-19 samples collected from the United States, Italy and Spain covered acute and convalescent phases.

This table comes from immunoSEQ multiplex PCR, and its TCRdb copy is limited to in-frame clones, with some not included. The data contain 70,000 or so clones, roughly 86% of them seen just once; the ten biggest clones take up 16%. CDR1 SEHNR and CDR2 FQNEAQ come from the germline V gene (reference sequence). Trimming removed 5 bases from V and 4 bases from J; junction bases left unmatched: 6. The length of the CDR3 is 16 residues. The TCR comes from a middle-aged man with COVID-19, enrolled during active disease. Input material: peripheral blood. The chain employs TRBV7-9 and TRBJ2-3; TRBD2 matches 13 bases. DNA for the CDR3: TGTGCCAGCAGCGATATCGGACTAGCGGGGGCAGATACGCAGTATTTT. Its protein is CASSDIGLAGADTQYF.